This T cell receptor beta chain is from a study of cytotoxic CD8 clonotypes in ibrutinib-treated CLL. Findings and limits, study-wide: Against age-matched healthy donors, baseline clonality ran higher and tracked circulating CD8+ T-cell counts. Public clonotypes occurred uncommonly; on treatment, they contracted or remained stable.

A word on this clone: Its target is unknown.

There are 15 residues in the CDR3. V shed 8 bases and J 3 bases; nucleotides not matched to a gene: 11. Germline V lookup: CDR1 ENHRY, CDR2 SYGVKD. With cryopreserved PBMCs as the source, 2 to 2.5 micrograms of genomic DNA went to TCR beta libraries. Clones were sequenced by immunoSEQ multiplex PCR, and TCRdb holds only the in-frame ones, with some missing. The table shows about 130,000 clones, with 80% to 85% occurring only once. Specimen: PBMCs, collected after 24 months of ibrutinib treatment. The J gene is TRBJ1-2, the V gene TRBV10-3, with 8 bases matching TRBD1. This clonotype was sampled from a human donor with chronic lymphocytic leukemia. As DNA, the CDR3 is TGTGCCATCCTAAATGCAGGACAGGGAGACTATGGCTACACCTTC. The encoded protein is CAILNAGQGDYGYTF.